Each of the 25 T cell receptor beta chains below was sequenced from the same sample in a study of blood T cells in healthy people across ages. Alongside a J-beta primer mix, a sample-barcoded 5' primer served in a second PCR lasting about 7 to 11 cycles. Each CDR3 protein is one row after TCRdb ran MiXCR on the 5' RACE reads. The sample includes about a million distinct CDR3 sequences, around two fifths of them seen just once. Sample: blood. Source of these receptors: a man aged 18 to 30 in good health.

This clonotype was counted between two and nine times. This chain joins TRBV5-6 and TRBJ2-5; TRBD1 agrees at 9 bases. CDR3 size: 19 residues. V gave up 1 base and J gave up 2 bases; unmatched junction bases: 15. Looked up from germline, CDR1 is SGHDT and CDR2 is YYEEEE. The CDR3 DNA sequence: TGTGCCAGCAGCTTGTTCACAGGGGGCTTCCGTCTCCTACAAGAGACCCAGTACTTC. The encoded protein is CASSLFTGGFRLLQETQYF.

This clonotype has only a few counts. The gene calls are TRBV2 and TRBJ2-5, with D possibly matching TRBD2 (6 bases). The J call could be wrong; TRBJ2-7 is a better fit for the DNA end. Germline CDR1 and CDR2: SNHLY and FYNNEI. The CDR3 has 12 amino acids. The CDR3 DNA reads as TGTGCCAGCAAAGGCGGGGTCAACGAGCAGTACTTC. This sequence encodes CASKGGVNEQYF.

This clonotype occurred a few times. The chain couples TRBV7-2 to TRBJ2-1, with D perhaps matching TRBD2 (6 bases). The CDR3 is 16 amino acids. Germline loops: CDR1 SGHTA, CDR2 FQGNSA. Trimming took off 5 bases at V and 4 bases at J, with 18 bases between the two ends. The CDR3 DNA sequence: TGTGCCAGCAGCCTGGGTCGCGGGATTTGGTACAATGAGCAGTTCTTC. It specifies CASSLGRGIWYNEQFF.

The chain employs TRBV4-3 and TRBJ2-2; either TRBD1 or TRBD2 may supply D (6 bases each). Trimming removed 0 bases from V and 6 bases from J, with 11 bases in between. Germline V CDR1 and CDR2: LGHNA, YSLEER. This CDR3 comprises 15 residues. CDR3 in amino acids: CASSQESGGPGELFF. CDR3 nucleotide sequence: TGCGCCAGCAGCCAAGAAAGTGGGGGGCCCGGGGAGCTGTTTTTT.

In this sample, this clonotype turned up once. The rearrangement uses TRBV29-1 and TRBJ2-3; TRBD1 aligns across 7 bases. J gave up 7 bases and V 7 bases, and 5 bases lay outside the gene matches. CDR3 length: 11 amino acids. Looked up from germline, CDR1 is SQVTM and CDR2 is ANQGSEA. The CDR3: CSGEQGNTQYF. CDR3 DNA: TGCAGCGGGGAACAGGGGAATACGCAGTATTTT.

V and J are TRBV2 and TRBJ2-5; 11 bases are shared with TRBD2. The tail of the sequence fits TRBJ2-7 better, so the J call may be wrong. The CDR3 is 20 residues long. CDR1 is SNHLY, CDR2 FYNNEI, per germline. The CDR3 DNA reads TGTGCCAGCAGTGAAGCGCTTCTCACCCAGGGGACTAGCGGTCCCTACGAGCAGTACTTC. Its translation: CASSEALLTQGTSGPYEQYF.

The rearrangement uses TRBV7-9 and TRBJ2-7; possibly TRBD1 or TRBD2 for D (5 bases each). From germline, CDR1 is SEHNR and CDR2 FQNEAQ (reference sequence). V was cut by 5 bases and J by 7 bases, with 18 bases left in between. The CDR3 extends over 14 amino acids. CDR3 amino acids: CASSQTGTVNEQYF. CDR3 nucleotides: TGTGCCAGCAGCCAGACCGGGACGGTGAATGAGCAGTACTTC.

Only a few counts were recorded for this clonotype. The chain couples TRBV12-3 or TRBV12-4 to TRBJ1-3; no definite D call. V lost 11 bases, J lost 4 bases, and 15 bases lay in between. The CDR3 has 13 amino acids. CDR3 sequence (DNA): TGTGCCGGTCGGACCGGCTTCGGAAACACCATATATTTT. This sequence encodes CAGRTGFGNTIYF.

V is TRBV29-1 and J is TRBJ2-1; D not resolved. Deletions cut 3 bases from V and 3 bases from J, with 3 bases between. The CDR3 contains 11 residues. Germline CDR1 reads SQVTM; CDR2 reads ANQGSEA. Written as DNA, the CDR3 is TGCAGCGTTGACCTCTACAATGAGCAGTTCTTC. Its translation is CSVDLYNEQFF.

V and J are TRBV6-2 or TRBV6-3 and TRBJ1-2; the match to TRBD1 covers 8 bases. The CDR3 spans 14 residues. Germline assignment: CDR1 MNHEY and CDR2 SVGEGT. The V gene end was trimmed by 5 bases and the J gene end by 8 bases; junction bases not matched to a gene: 10. This CDR3 is CASSRLTGDRGYTF. For the CDR3, the DNA is TGTGCCAGCAGTAGGTTGACAGGGGACCGCGGCTACACCTTC.

The chain employs TRBV6-1 and TRBJ1-4, with D maybe TRBD1 (6 bases). CDR3 length: 14 amino acids. Per the germline V gene, CDR1 is MNHNS and CDR2 is SASEGT. Trimming pared 6 bases from V and 3 bases from J, leaving 11 bases between. In DNA, the CDR3 is TGTGCCAGCAGGCTTACAGGGTCTAATGAAAAACTGTTTTTT. This translates into CASRLTGSNEKLFF.

This clonotype was observed at least ten times. The rearrangement joins TRBV10-3 to TRBJ1-5, with no clear D. Germline lookup yields CDR1 ENHRY and CDR2 SYGVKD. Between the trimmed V and J ends, which lost 3 bases and 9 bases, there was a span of 12 bases. CDR3 length: 13 amino acids. CDR3 DNA sequence: TGTGCCATCAGTGAAGGCCCAGAATCGCCCCAGCATTTT. Protein: CAISEGPESPQHF.

The chain joins TRBV4-3 to TRBJ1-1; D remains ambiguous. The germline V gene has CDR1 LGHNA and CDR2 YSLEER. CDR3 length equals 17 residues. Trimming stripped 3 bases from V and 5 bases from J, with 22 bases between. The CDR3 region is CASSQAWGREDWTEAFF. The CDR3 region has the DNA TGCGCCAGCAGCCAGGCCTGGGGAAGGGAAGATTGGACTGAAGCTTTCTTT.

This clonotype came up a few times. The chain employs TRBV12-3 or TRBV12-4 and TRBJ1-2; D is unclear. The V gene lost 2 bases and the J gene lost 6 bases, with 7 bases spanning the gap. This CDR3 comprises 12 residues. Written as DNA, the CDR3 is TGTGCCAGCAGTTTAAGTACGAATGGCTACACCTTC. This encodes CASSLSTNGYTF.

The rearrangement links TRBV28 to TRBJ1-2; D may be TRBD1 (5 bases). Trimming left V 3 bases short and J 0 bases short, with 8 bases between. Germline V lookup: CDR1 MDHEN, CDR2 SYDVKM. There are 14 residues in the CDR3. CDR3 region: CASSFGHTNYGYTF. In nucleotides, the CDR3 is TGTGCCAGCAGTTTCGGACACACTAACTATGGCTACACCTTC.

The chain has TRBV3-1 and TRBJ1-3; D is undetermined. V lost 0 bases to trimming and J lost 4 bases, with 10 bases between them. This CDR3 spans 15 amino acids. Germline loops: CDR1 LGHDT, CDR2 YNNKEL (reference sequence). The DNA of the CDR3 is TGTGCCAGCAGCCAAGACGAGGCAGCCGGAAACACCATATATTTT. Its translation is CASSQDEAAGNTIYF.

This clonotype was seen only a few times. The chain combines TRBV27 with TRBJ1-5, with TRBD1 as a possible D gene (6 bases). The V gene lost 0 bases and the J gene lost 5 bases, with 11 bases spanning the gap. The CDR3 spans 15 residues. Germline CDR1 is MNHEY and CDR2 is SMNVEV (reference sequence). The CDR3 here is CASSLSSRGDQPQHF. As DNA, the CDR3 is TGTGCCAGCAGTTTATCGTCCAGGGGCGATCAGCCCCAGCATTTT.

CDR3 coding DNA: TGTGCCAGCAGCGGGACCGGACAGGGTGGAACAGATACGCAGTATTTT. As protein: CASSGTGQGGTDTQYF. This chain joins TRBV9 and TRBJ2-3, with 8 bases identical to TRBD1. This CDR3 comprises 16 residues. The J segment lost 3 bases and the V segment lost 3 bases, leaving 9 bases of the junction unmatched. CDR1 SGDLS and CDR2 YYNGEE come from the germline V gene. The variable domain in full, with the rest retrieved from reference TRBV9 and TRBJ2-3, is DSGVTQTPKHLITATGQRVTLRCSPRSGDLSVYWYQQSLDQGLQFLIQYYNGEERAKGNILERFSAQQFPDLHSELNLSSLELGDSALYFCASSGTGQGGTDTQYFGPGTRLTVL.

This clonotype was found a few times. This chain joins TRBV9 and TRBJ2-1; 10 bases fit TRBD1. This CDR3 contains 15 residues. The germline V gene has CDR1 SGDLS and CDR2 YYNGEE. J lost 10 bases, V lost 3 bases, and 10 bases had no gene match. The CDR3 is CASSAPGTGDREQFF. The CDR3 nucleotides are TGTGCCAGCAGCGCCCCCGGGACAGGGGATAGGGAGCAGTTCTTC.

The chain combines TRBV5-1 with TRBJ1-1, with a possible D match to TRBD1 (6 bases). The CDR3 extends over 14 amino acids. Looked up from germline, CDR1 is SGHRS and CDR2 is YFSETQ. V lost 4 bases to trimming and J lost 4 bases, with 14 bases between them. The DNA for the CDR3 is TGCGCCAGCAGCGTGGACTCAGGGGCCACTGAAGCTTTCTTT. Amino acid sequence: CASSVDSGATEAFF.

This chain joins TRBV11-1 and TRBJ2-7; a possible D gene is TRBD1 (5 bases). Germline assignment: CDR1 SGHAT and CDR2 FQDESV (reference sequence). V lost 3 bases to trimming and J lost 2 bases, with 11 bases between them. The CDR3 extends over 14 amino acids. CDR3 coding DNA: TGTGCCAGCAGCTTTCCGGACACCGCCTACGAGCAGTACTTC. Its translation is CASSFPDTAYEQYF.

Comments on this clonotype: A read error may be the cause here, since a much bigger clone is one base away. V is TRBV4-3 and J is TRBJ2-5; D gene uncertain. Germline lookup yields CDR1 LGHNA and CDR2 YSLEER. The CDR3 runs 16 residues. The chain's CDR3 is CTSSQDLSPGQETQYF. The CDR3 region has the DNA TGCACCAGCAGCCAAGATTTATCCCCGGGCCAAGAGACCCAGTACTTC.

This clonotype has only a few counts. This chain uses TRBV15 with TRBJ1-6; no firm D call. Germline-derived CDR1 and CDR2 are LNHNV and YYDKDF (reference sequence). V lost 4 bases to trimming and J lost 11 bases, with 18 bases between them. CDR3 length: 15 residues. The CDR3 here is CATSNRLGIWAPLHF. Here the CDR3 DNA reads TGTGCCACCAGCAATAGACTGGGGATTTGGGCACCCCTCCACTTT.

CDR3 nucleotides: TGTGCCAGCAGTTTTAGGGTTATCAATGAGCAGTTCTTC. Protein: CASSFRVINEQFF. The chain is built from TRBV28 and TRBJ2-1, with D uncertain. Germline V lookup: CDR1 MDHEN, CDR2 SYDVKM. The CDR3 has 13 amino acids. V was trimmed by 3 bases and J by 6 bases, leaving 9 bases between them.

In its sample, this clonotype was seen a few times. V and J are TRBV5-1 and TRBJ1-1, with 7 bases that match TRBD1. The CDR3 length is 14 residues. Germline assignment: CDR1 SGHRS and CDR2 YFSETQ. Trimming took 0 bases from V and 8 from J; bases not matched to a gene: 7. In nucleotides, the CDR3 is TGCGCCAGCAGCTTGGTGGCCGGGACAGACGAAGCTTTCTTT. Translating gives CASSLVAGTDEAFF.